The 16 T cell receptor beta chains below were found in one sample sequenced in a study of shared clonotypes between healthy human individuals. Data came from immunoSEQ multiplex PCR; TCRdb stores just in-frame clones and leaves some out. The sample has about 1.5 million clones; about 96% are singletons. The sample was naive CD4+ T cells sorted from blood. As for subset: CD45RA+ positively selected. These receptors came from a man aged 25 to 40 in good health.

The gene calls are TRBV6-1 and TRBJ2-1, with no clear D. The V end lost 2 bases, the J end lost 0 bases, and 11 bases lay between the germline ends. This CDR3 comprises 16 residues. Germline lookup yields CDR1 MNHNS and CDR2 SASEGT. The CDR3 loop is CASSERVIGSYNEQFF. In DNA form, the CDR3 reads TGTGCCAGCAGTGAAAGGGTGATTGGCTCCTACAATGAGCAGTTCTTC.

The chain is built from TRBV12-2 and TRBJ1-4; whether TRBD1, the table's D call, matches the DNA was not checked. TRBV12-2 is assigned pseudogene status. The CDR3 spans 15 residues. CDR3 bases: TGTGCAAGTCGCTTCGGGGACAGGCCGAATGAAAAACTGTTTTTT. Amino acid sequence: CASRFGDRPNEKLFF.

This chain links TRBV13 with TRBJ1-1; D is ambiguous. The V end was cut by 2 bases, the J end by 8 bases, with 15 bases between. CDR1 is PRHDT, CDR2 FYEKMQ, per germline (reference sequence). The CDR3 sequence is 14 residues long. The CDR3 bases are TGTGCCAGCAGCTTAATGGGTGAAATCGGAGAAGCTTTCTTT. It encodes CASSLMGEIGEAFF.

This sequence joins TRBV14 and TRBJ2-1, with 10 nucleotides matching TRBD2. CDR1 and CDR2 from the germline V gene are SGHDN and FVKESK. The CDR3 loop spans 16 amino acids. V gave up 2 bases and J gave up 11 bases; unmatched junction bases: 12. CDR3 loop: CASSQYPGTSEPKQFF. The CDR3 DNA reads TGTGCCAGCAGCCAATACCCCGGGACTAGCGAACCCAAGCAGTTCTTC.

Turning to this clone: Other DNA sequences within the sample encode an identical CDR3. This chain joins TRBV19 and TRBJ2-7; D remains unclear. CDR1 LNHDA and CDR2 SQIVND come from the germline V gene (reference sequence). Trimming left V 0 bases short and J 3 bases short, with 6 bases between. This CDR3 comprises 13 residues. CDR3: CASSIDRNYEQYF. For the CDR3, the DNA is TGTGCCAGTAGTATAGACAGGAACTACGAGCAGTACTTC.

This clone was recorded once. This chain connects TRBV19 to TRBJ2-7; TRBD1 agrees at 7 bases. The CDR3 totals 14 residues. Germline V gives CDR1 LNHDA, CDR2 SQIVND (reference sequence). V gave up 5 bases and J gave up 2 bases; unmatched junction bases: 6. CDR3 coding DNA: TGTGCCAGTAGTCCCCGACAGGGAGCCTACGAGCAGTACTTC. Its protein product is CASSPRQGAYEQYF.

This clone occurred once. This chain joins TRBV25-1 and TRBJ2-1, with 8 bases fitting TRBD1. Germline CDR1 reads MGHDK; CDR2 reads SYGVNS. J lost 8 bases, V lost 11 bases, and 11 bases had no gene match. This CDR3 region has 13 residues. The CDR3 DNA sequence: TGTGCCCCAACTCCCCCCAGGGGGCATGAGCAGTTCTTC. Its protein is CAPTPPRGHEQFF.

The chain combines TRBV5-1 with TRBJ2-7; a possible D gene is TRBD1 (7 bases). Germline CDR1 SGHRS, CDR2 YFSETQ. V was clipped by 3 bases and J by 2 bases, with 12 bases between them. This CDR3 comprises 14 residues. The CDR3 nucleotides read TGCGCCAGCAGCTGGGGGGACAGAACCTACGAGCAGTACTTC. It specifies CASSWGDRTYEQYF.

V usage is TRBV7-9 and J usage is TRBJ1-1; 9 bases match TRBD1. The CDR3 has 18 amino acids. In germline, CDR1 is SEHNR, CDR2 FQNEAQ (reference sequence). V trimming: 5 bases; J trimming: 5 bases; junction bases outside the gene matches: 18. DNA for the CDR3: TGTGCCAGCAGCGCGACCGGGACAGGGTCCATCACGGGGACTGAAGCTTTCTTT. It encodes CASSATGTGSITGTEAFF. The complete variable domain, with remaining parts taken from reference TRBV7-9 and TRBJ1-1, reads DTGVSQNPRHKITKRGQNVTFRCDPISEHNRLYWYRQTLGQGPEFLTYFQNEAQLEKSRLLSDRFSAERPKGSFSTLEIQRTEQGDSAMYLCASSATGTGSITGTEAFFGQGTRLTVV.

The gene calls are TRBV5-1 and TRBJ2-1; 7 positions agree with TRBD2. The CDR3 covers 15 residues. Germline CDR1 is SGHRS and CDR2 is YFSETQ. The trim removed 6 bases at V and 9 bases at J, leaving 15 bases unmatched. CDR3 sequence (DNA): TGCGCCAGCACCCCGACGCAGCGGGAATTGGGTGAGCAGTTCTTC. Translation: CASTPTQRELGEQFF.

The genes are TRBV28 and TRBJ2-3; D may be TRBD1 (6 bases). CDR3 length: 14 residues. From germline, CDR1 is MDHEN and CDR2 SYDVKM. V shed 5 bases and J shed 5 bases, with 14 bases lying between them. Here the CDR3 reads CASSGTVRGDTQYF. The DNA of the CDR3 is TGTGCCAGCAGTGGAACCGTCAGGGGAGATACGCAGTATTTT.

The count of this clone is one. The chain recombines TRBV5-1 with TRBJ2-3; 8 positions match TRBD1. Germline V lookup: CDR1 SGHRS, CDR2 YFSETQ. Trimming at V came to 2 bases and at J to 2 bases, leaving 7 bases not matched to a gene. The CDR3 covers 16 residues. The CDR3 sequence: CASSFIWTGTTDTQYF. The CDR3 coding sequence is TGCGCCAGCAGCTTTATTTGGACAGGGACCACAGATACGCAGTATTTT.

The chain carries TRBV2 and TRBJ2-1; perhaps TRBD2 as D (5 bases). V shed 3 bases and J shed 0 bases, with 15 bases lying between them. The CDR3 runs 17 residues. Germline assignment: CDR1 SNHLY and CDR2 FYNNEI. This CDR3 is CASSDWERLSSYNEQFF. The DNA for the CDR3 is TGTGCCAGCAGTGATTGGGAGCGGTTGAGCTCCTACAATGAGCAGTTCTTC. Filled out from reference TRBV2 and TRBJ2-1, the complete variable domain reads EPEVTQTPSHQVTQMGQEVILRCVPISNHLYFYWYRQILGQKVEFLVSFYNNEISEKSEIFDDQFSVERPDGSNFTLKIRSTKLEDSAMYFCASSDWERLSSYNEQFFGPGTRLTVL.

CDR3 region: CAISASGDGEKLFF. For the CDR3, the DNA is TGTGCCATCAGTGCTTCGGGTGATGGTGAAAAACTGTTTTTT. The V gene is TRBV10-3, the J gene TRBJ1-4; D unresolved. Trimming took 4 bases from V and 7 from J, leaving 13 bases between them. This CDR3 contains 14 residues. Germline CDR1 ENHRY, CDR2 SYGVKD.

J is TRBJ2-1 and V is TRBV6-4; possibly TRBD1 for D (5 bases). The length of the CDR3 is 18 residues. From germline, CDR1 is MRHNA and CDR2 SNTAGT. The germline V and J ends were trimmed by 0 bases and 3 bases, with 18 bases remaining between them. This CDR3 is CASSDSFRAPSHYNEQFF. DNA for the CDR3: TGTGCCAGCAGTGACTCGTTCAGGGCCCCGTCCCACTACAATGAGCAGTTCTTC.

This chain links TRBV6-4 with TRBJ1-5, with a weak D call TRBD1 (5 bases). The germline V gene has CDR1 MRHNA and CDR2 SNTAGT. The CDR3 is made up of 21 amino acids. Trimming pared 0 bases from V and 0 bases from J, leaving 24 bases between. The CDR3 DNA reads TGTGCCAGCAGTGACTCGAGAGTAAAATTGAGGGGTCGCGGTAGCAATCAGCCCCAGCATTTT. Protein product: CASSDSRVKLRGRGSNQPQHF.